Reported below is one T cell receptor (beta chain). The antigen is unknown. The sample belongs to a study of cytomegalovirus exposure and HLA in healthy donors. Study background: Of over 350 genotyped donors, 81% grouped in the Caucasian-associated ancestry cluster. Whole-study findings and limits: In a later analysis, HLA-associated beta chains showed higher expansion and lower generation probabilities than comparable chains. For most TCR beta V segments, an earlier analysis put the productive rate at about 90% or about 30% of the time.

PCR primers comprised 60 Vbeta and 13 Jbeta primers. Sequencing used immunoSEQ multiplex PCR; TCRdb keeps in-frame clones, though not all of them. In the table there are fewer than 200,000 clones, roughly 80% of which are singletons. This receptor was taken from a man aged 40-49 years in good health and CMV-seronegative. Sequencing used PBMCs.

CDR3 in DNA: TGTGCCTGGAAAGAGGAGTGGGCTGAAGCTTTCTTT. Translated: CAWKEEWAEAFF. V is TRBV30 and J is TRBJ1-1; the D is unclear. This CDR3 contains 12 residues. Per germline, CDR1 GTSNPN and CDR2 SVGIG (reference sequence). V was trimmed by 4 bases and J by 6 bases, leaving 12 bases between them.